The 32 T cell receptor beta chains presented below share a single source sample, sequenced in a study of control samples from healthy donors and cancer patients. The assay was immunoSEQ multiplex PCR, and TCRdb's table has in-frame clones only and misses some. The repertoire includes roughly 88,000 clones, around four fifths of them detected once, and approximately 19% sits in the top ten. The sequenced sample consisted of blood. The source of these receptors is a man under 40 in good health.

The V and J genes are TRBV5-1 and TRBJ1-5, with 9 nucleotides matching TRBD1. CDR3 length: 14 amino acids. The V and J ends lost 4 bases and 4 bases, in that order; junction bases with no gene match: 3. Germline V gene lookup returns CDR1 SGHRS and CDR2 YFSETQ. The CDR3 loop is CASSTGTGNQPQHF. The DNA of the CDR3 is TGCGCCAGCAGCACGGGGACAGGGAATCAGCCCCAGCATTTT.

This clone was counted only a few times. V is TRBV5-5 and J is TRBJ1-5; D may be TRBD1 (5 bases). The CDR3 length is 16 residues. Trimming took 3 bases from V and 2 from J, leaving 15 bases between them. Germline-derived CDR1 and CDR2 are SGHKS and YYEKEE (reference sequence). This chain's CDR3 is CASSSRGGVGNQPQHF. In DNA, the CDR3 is TGTGCCAGCAGCTCCCGGGGGGGAGTGGGCAATCAGCCCCAGCATTTT.

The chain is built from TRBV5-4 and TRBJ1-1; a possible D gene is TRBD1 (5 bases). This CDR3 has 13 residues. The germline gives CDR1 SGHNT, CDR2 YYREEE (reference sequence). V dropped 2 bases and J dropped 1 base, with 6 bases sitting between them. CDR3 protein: CASSFQGNTEAFF. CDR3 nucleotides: TGTGCCAGCAGCTTCCAGGGGAACACTGAAGCTTTCTTT.

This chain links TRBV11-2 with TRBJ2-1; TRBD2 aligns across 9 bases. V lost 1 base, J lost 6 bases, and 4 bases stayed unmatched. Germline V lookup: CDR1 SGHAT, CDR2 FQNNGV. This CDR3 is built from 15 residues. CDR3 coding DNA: TGTGCCAGCAGCTTAGGTGCGGGGGGGCTCAATGAGCAGTTCTTC. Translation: CASSLGAGGLNEQFF.

CDR3: CASSVGRSYNEQFF. CDR3 DNA sequence: TGTGCCAGCAGCGTGGGGCGCTCCTACAATGAGCAGTTCTTC. The gene calls are TRBV9 and TRBJ2-1; D may be TRBD1 (5 bases). Germline V lookup: CDR1 SGDLS, CDR2 YYNGEE. The CDR3 is made up of 14 amino acids. V lost 2 bases to trimming and J lost 0 bases, with 6 bases between them.

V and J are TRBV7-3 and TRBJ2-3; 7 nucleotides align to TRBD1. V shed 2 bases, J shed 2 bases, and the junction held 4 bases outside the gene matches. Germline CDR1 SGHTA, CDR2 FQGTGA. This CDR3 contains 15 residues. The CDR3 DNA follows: TGTGCCAGCAGCTTAGAGGGGGCTGACACAGATACGCAGTATTTT. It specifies CASSLEGADTDTQYF.

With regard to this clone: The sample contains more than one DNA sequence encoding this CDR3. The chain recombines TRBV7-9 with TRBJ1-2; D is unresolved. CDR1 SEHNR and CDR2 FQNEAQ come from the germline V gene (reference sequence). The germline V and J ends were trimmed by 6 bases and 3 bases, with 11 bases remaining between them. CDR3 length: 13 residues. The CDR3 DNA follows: TGTGCCAGCAGGACGGACGGATACTATGGCTACACCTTC. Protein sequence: CASRTDGYYGYTF.

The CDR3 DNA follows: TGCGCCAGCAGCCCGGAGGTACGGGCAGCCAGCTCCTACGAGCAGTACTTC. It codes for CASSPEVRAASSYEQYF. The gene calls are TRBV5-1 and TRBJ2-7; possible D gene TRBD2, 5 bases. The CDR3 runs 17 residues. V lost 4 bases and J 0 bases, leaving 20 bases between the germline ends. Germline V CDR1 and CDR2: SGHRS, YFSETQ.

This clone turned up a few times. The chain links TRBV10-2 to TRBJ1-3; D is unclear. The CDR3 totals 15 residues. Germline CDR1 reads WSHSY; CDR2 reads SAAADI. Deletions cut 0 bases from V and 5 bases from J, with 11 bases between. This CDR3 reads CASSESTGLRNTIYF. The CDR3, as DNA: TGCGCCAGCAGTGAGTCGACCGGGCTGCGAAACACCATATATTTT.

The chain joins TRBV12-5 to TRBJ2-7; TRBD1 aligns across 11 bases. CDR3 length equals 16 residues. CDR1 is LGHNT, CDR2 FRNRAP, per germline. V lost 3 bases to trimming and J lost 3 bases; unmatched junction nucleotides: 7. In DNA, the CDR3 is TGTGCTAGTGGTTTTGCGGGACAGGGGGTGATCTACGAGCAGTACTTC. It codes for CASGFAGQGVIYEQYF.

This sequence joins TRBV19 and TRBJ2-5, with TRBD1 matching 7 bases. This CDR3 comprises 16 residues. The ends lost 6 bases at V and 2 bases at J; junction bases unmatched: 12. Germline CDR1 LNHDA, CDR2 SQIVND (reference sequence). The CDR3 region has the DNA TGTGCCAGTAGAACGACGGCGGGCAGGGGGCAAGAGACCCAGTACTTC. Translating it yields CASRTTAGRGQETQYF.

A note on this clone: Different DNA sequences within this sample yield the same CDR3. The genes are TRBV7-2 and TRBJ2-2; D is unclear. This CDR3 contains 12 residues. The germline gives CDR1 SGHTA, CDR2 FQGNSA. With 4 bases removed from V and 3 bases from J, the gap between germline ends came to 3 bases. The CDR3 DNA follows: TGTGCCAGCAGCTCAGACACCGGGGAGCTGTTTTTT. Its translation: CASSSDTGELFF.

The CDR3 DNA sequence: TGTGCCAGCAGCCAAGATGGCCCAGTTGGCTACACCTTC. Translated: CASSQDGPVGYTF. The chain employs TRBV3-1 (or the pseudogene TRBV3-2) and TRBJ1-2; D is unresolved. CDR3 size: 13 residues. From germline, CDR1 is LGHDT and CDR2 YNNKEL (reference sequence). With 0 bases removed from V and 7 bases from J, the gap between germline ends came to 9 bases.

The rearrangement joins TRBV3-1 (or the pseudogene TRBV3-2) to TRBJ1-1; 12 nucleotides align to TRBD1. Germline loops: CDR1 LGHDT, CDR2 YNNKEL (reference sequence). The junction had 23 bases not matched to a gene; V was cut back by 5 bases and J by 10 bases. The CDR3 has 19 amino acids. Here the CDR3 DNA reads TGTGCCAGCAGCTCCTCAAACCCCTCCGGGACAGGGGGCCCACCGCCAGCTTTCTTT. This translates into CASSSSNPSGTGGPPPAFF.

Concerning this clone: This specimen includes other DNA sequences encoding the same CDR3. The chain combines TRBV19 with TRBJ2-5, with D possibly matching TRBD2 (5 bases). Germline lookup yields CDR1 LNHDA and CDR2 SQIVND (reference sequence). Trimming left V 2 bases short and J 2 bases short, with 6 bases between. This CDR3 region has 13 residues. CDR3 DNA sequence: TGTGCCAGTAGTATAACGGGACAAGAGACCCAGTACTTC. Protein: CASSITGQETQYF. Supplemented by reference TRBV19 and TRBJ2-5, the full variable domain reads DGGITQSPKYLFRKEGQNVTLSCEQNLNHDAMYWYRQDPGQGLRLIYYSQIVNDFQKGDIAEGYSVSREKKESFPLTVTSAQKNPTAFYLCASSITGQETQYFGPGTRLLVL.

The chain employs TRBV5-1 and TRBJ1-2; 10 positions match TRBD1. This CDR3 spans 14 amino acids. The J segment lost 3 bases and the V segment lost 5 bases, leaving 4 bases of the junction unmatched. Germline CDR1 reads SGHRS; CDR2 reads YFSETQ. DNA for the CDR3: TGCGCCAGCAGACCGGGACAGGGGTACTATGGCTACACCTTC. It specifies CASRPGQGYYGYTF.

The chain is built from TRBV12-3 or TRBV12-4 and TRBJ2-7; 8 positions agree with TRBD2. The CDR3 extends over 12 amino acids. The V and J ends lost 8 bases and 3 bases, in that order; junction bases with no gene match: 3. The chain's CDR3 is CASCSGDYEQYF. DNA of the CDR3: TGTGCCAGCTGTAGCGGGGACTACGAGCAGTACTTC.

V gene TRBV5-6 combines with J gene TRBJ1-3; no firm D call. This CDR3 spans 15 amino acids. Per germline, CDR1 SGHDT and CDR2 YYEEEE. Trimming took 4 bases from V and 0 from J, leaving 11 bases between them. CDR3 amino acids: CASSGMMSSGNTIYF. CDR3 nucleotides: TGTGCCAGCAGCGGAATGATGAGCTCTGGAAACACCATATATTTT. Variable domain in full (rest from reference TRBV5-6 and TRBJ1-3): DAGVTQSPTHLIKTRGQQVTLRCSPKSGHDTVSWYQQALGQGPQFIFQYYEEEERQRGNFPDRFSGHQFPNYSSELNVNALLLGDSALYLCASSGMMSSGNTIYFGEGSWLTVV.

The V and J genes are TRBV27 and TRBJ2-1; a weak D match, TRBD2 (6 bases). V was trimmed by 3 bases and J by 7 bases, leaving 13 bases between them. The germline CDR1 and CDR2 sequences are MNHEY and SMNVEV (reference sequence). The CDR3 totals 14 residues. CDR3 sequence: CASSLIGRYNEQFF. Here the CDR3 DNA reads TGTGCCAGCAGTTTGATAGGGAGGTATAATGAGCAGTTCTTC.

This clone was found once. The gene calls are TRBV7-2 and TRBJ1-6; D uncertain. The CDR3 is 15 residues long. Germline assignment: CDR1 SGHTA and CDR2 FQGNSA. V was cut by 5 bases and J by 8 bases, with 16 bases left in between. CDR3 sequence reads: CASSPFRFVDSPLHF. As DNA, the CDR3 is TGTGCCAGCAGCCCCTTCCGGTTTGTGGATTCACCCCTCCACTTT.

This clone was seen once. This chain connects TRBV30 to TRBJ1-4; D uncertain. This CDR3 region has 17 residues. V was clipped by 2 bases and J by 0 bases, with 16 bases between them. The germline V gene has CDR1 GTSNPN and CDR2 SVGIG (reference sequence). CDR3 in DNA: TGTGCCTGGAGTTCTACGCGGCCCTTTACAACTAATGAAAAACTGTTTTTT. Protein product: CAWSSTRPFTTNEKLFF. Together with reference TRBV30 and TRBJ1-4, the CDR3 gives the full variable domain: SQTIHQWPATLVQPVGSPLSLECTVEGTSNPNLYWYRQAAGRGLQLLFYSVGIGQISSEVPQNLSASRPQDRQFILSSKKLLLSDSGFYLCAWSSTRPFTTNEKLFFGSGTQLSVL.

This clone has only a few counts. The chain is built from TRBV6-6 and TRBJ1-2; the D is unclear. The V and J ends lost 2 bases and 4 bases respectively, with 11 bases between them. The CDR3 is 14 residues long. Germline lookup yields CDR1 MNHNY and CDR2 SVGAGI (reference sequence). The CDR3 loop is CASSYLPTGYGYTF. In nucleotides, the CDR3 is TGTGCCAGCAGTTACCTCCCCACGGGCTATGGCTACACCTTC.

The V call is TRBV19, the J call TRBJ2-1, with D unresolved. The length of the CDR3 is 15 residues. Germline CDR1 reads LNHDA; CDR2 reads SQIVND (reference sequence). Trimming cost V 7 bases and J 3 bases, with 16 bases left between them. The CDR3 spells CASKEYGSFYNEQFF. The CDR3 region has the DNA TGTGCCAGTAAAGAGTATGGTAGCTTCTACAATGAGCAGTTCTTC.

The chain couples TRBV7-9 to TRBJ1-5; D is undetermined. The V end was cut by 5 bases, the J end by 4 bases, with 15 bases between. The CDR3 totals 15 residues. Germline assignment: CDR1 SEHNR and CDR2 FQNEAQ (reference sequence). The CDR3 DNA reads TGTGCCAGCAGCCCCATCACCCATAATAATCAGCCCCAGCATTTT. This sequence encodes CASSPITHNNQPQHF.

The CDR3 DNA follows: TGTGCCAGCAGCTTAGGCTACGAGCAGTACTTC. Amino acid sequence: CASSLGYEQYF. The chain joins TRBV5-5 to TRBJ2-7; D remains unclear. The CDR3 length is 11 residues. V was trimmed by 2 bases and J by 3 bases, leaving 3 bases between them. The V gene's germline CDR1 is SGHKS and CDR2 YYEKEE (reference sequence). Looking up the rest from reference TRBV5-5 and TRBJ2-7 gives the full variable domain: DAGVTQSPTHLIKTRGQQVTLRCSPISGHKSVSWYQQVLGQGPQFIFQYYEKEERGRGNFPDRFSARQFPNYSSELNVNALLLGDSALYLCASSLGYEQYFGPGTRLTVT.

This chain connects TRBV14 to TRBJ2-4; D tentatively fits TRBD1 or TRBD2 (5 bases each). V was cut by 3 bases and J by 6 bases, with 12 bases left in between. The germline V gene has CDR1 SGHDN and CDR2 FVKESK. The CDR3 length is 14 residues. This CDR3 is CASSQAGGTNIQYF. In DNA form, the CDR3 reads TGTGCCAGCAGCCAGGCAGGTGGGACAAACATTCAGTACTTC.

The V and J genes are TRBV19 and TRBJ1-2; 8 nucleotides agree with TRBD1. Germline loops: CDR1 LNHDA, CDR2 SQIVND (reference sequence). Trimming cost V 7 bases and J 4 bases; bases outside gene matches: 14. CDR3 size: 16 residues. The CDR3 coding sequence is TGTGCCAGTATGGGACAGGCAACAAAAGGTCCCTATGGCTACACCTTC. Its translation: CASMGQATKGPYGYTF. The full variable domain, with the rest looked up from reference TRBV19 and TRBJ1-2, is DGGITQSPKYLFRKEGQNVTLSCEQNLNHDAMYWYRQDPGQGLRLIYYSQIVNDFQKGDIAEGYSVSREKKESFPLTVTSAQKNPTAFYLCASMGQATKGPYGYTFGSGTRLTVV.

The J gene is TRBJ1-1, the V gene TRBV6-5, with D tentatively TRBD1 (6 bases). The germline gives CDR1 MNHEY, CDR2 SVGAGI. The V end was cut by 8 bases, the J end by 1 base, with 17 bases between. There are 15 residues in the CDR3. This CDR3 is CASGLRNRANTEAFF. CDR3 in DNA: TGTGCCAGCGGCCTCCGGAACAGGGCGAACACTGAAGCTTTCTTT.

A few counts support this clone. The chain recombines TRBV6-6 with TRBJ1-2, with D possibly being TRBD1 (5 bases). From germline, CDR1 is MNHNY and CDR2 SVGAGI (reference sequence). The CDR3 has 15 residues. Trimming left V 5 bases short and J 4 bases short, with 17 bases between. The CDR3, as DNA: TGTGCCAGCAGTCCCGAAGCGACAGAGCTCTATGGCTACACCTTC. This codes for CASSPEATELYGYTF.

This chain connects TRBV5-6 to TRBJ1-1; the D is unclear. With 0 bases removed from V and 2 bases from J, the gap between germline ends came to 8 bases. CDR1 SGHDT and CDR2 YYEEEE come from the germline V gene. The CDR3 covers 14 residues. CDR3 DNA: TGTGCCAGCAGCTTGGGACCCGATAACACTGAAGCTTTCTTT. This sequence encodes CASSLGPDNTEAFF.

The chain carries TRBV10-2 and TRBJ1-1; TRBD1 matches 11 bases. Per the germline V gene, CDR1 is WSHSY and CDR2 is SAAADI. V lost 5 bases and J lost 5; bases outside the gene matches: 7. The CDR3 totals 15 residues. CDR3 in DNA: TGCGCCAGCAGTTACCCGGGACAGGGGGTGACTGAAGCTTTCTTT. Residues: CASSYPGQGVTEAFF.

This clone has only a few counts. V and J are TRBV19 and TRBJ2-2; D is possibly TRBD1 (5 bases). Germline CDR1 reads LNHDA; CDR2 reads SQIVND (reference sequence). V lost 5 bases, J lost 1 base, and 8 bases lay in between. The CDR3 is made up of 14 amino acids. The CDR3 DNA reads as TGTGCCAGTAGTTCCCAGGGGAACACCGGGGAGCTGTTTTTT. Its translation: CASSSQGNTGELFF.